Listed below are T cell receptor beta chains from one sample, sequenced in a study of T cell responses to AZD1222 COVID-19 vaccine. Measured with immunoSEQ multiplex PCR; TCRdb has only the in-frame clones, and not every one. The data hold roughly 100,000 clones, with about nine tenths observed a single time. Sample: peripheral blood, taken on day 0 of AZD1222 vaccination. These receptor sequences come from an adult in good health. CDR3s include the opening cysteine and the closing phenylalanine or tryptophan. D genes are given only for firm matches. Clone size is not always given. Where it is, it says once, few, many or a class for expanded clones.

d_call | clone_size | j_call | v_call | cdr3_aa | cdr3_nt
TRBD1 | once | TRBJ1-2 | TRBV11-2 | CASRIGTGGSDGYTF | TGTGCCAGCAGAATAGGGACAGGGGGGTCTGATGGCTACACCTTC
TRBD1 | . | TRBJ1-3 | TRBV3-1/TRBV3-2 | CASSPQGAVGNTIYF | TGTGCCAGCAGTCCTCAGGGGGCTGTGGGAAACACCATATATTTT
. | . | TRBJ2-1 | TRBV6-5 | CASTSERDEQFF | TGTGCCAGCACTTCGGAAAGGGATGAGCAGTTCTTC
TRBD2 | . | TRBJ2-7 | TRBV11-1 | CASSASLADNYEQYF | TGTGCCAGCAGCGCCTCACTAGCGGACAACTACGAGCAGTACTTC
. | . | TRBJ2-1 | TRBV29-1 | CSGQTIEQFF | TGCAGCGGTCAAACTATTGAGCAGTTCTTC
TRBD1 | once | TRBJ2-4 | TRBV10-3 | CATTAGQGTNIQYF | TGTGCCACTACAGCGGGACAGGGTACAAACATTCAGTACTTC
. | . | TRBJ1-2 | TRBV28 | CASSFKSYGYTF | TGTGCCAGCAGTTTCAAGAGTTATGGCTACACCTTC
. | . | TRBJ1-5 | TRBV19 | CASSIVQGGKTSQHF | TGTGCCAGTAGTATAGTTCAGGGAGGGAAGACGTCCCAGCATTTT
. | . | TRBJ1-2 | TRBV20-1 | CSASDGDGYTF | TGCAGTGCTTCCGACGGGGATGGCTACACCTTC
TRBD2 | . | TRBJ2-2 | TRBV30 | CAWSVGTRRTGELFF | TGTGCCTGGAGTGTAGGGACTAGACGCACCGGGGAGCTGTTTTTT
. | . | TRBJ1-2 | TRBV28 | CASSSPGYGYTF | TGTGCCAGCAGTTCGCCAGGGTACGGCTACACCTTC
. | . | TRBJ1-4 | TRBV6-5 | CASSQDRSTNEKLFF | TGTGCCAGCAGCCAAGACAGGAGCACTAATGAAAAACTGTTTTTT
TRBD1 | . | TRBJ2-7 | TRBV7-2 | CASSSGPPDRGEQYF | TGTGCCAGCAGCTCCGGCCCCCCGGACAGGGGGGAGCAGTACTTC
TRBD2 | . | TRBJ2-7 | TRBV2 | CASTSGTSRTYEQYF | TGTGCCAGCACCTCCGGGACTAGCAGAACCTACGAGCAGTACTTC
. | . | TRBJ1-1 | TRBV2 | CASSEAGPGDHPEAFF | TGTGCCAGCAGTGAGGCCGGGCCCGGCGATCACCCGGAGGCTTTCTTT
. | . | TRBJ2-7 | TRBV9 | CASSVGPATSSYEQYF | TGTGCCAGCAGCGTAGGGCCAGCGACCAGCTCCTACGAGCAGTACTTC
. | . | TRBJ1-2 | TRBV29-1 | CSVAGAGPLGYGYTF | TGCAGCGTTGCCGGGGCAGGGCCCCTTGGCTATGGCTACACCTTC
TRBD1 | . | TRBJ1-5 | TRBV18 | CASERDRIQNSNQPQHF | TGTGCCAGCGAACGGGACAGGATACAAAATAGCAATCAGCCCCAGCATTTT
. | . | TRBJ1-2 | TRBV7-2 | CASSLAKSHGYTF | TGTGCCAGCAGCTTAGCGAAGTCTCATGGCTACACCTTC
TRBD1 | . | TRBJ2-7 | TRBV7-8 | CASSRQGYEQYF | TGTGCCAGCAGCAGACAGGGCTACGAGCAGTACTTC
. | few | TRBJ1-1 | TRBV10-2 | CASSEWGNTEAFF | TGCGCCAGCAGTGAGTGGGGGAACACTGAAGCTTTCTTT
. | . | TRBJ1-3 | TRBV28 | CASSSIFGTESLYLVDTIYF | TGTGCCAGCAGTAGCATCTTCGGGACCGAATCCCTATACTTGGTGGACACCATATATTTT
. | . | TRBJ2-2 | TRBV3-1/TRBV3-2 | CASSQLLTAGELFF | TGTGCCAGCAGCCAGCTATTAACCGCCGGGGAGCTGTTTTTT
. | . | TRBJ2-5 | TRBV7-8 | CASSRKGFQETQYF | TGTGCCAGCAGCCGAAAGGGATTCCAAGAGACCCAGTACTTC
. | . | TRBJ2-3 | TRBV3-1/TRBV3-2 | CASSQLSGTDTQYF | TGTGCCAGCAGCCAATTGTCTGGCACAGATACGCAGTATTTT
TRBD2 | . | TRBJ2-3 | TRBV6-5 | CASSYEGLARYF | TGTGCCAGCAGTTACGAGGGACTAGCCCGGTATTTT
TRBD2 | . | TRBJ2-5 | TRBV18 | CASSPRTSGILETQYF | TGTGCCAGCTCACCCCGGACTAGCGGGATTTTGGAGACCCAGTACTTC
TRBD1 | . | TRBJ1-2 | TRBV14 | CASSQGTGTGSYGYTF | TGTGCCAGCAGCCAAGGGACCGGGACAGGGAGCTATGGCTACACCTTC
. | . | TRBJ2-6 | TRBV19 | CASSPRQSFSGANVLTF | TGTGCCAGTAGTCCTAGACAGAGCTTCTCTGGGGCCAACGTCCTGACTTTC
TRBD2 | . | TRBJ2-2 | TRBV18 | CASSPGLAGDTGELFF | TGTGCCAGCTCACCGGGACTAGCGGGAGACACCGGGGAGCTGTTTTTT
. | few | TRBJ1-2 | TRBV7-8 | CASSLEETELSYTF | TGTGCCAGCAGCTTAGAAGAGACAGAACTAAGCTACACCTTC
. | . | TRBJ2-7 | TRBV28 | CASSLFSTDSTTSSYEQYF | TGTGCCAGCAGTTTATTTTCTACCGACTCGACTACTAGCTCCTACGAGCAGTACTTC
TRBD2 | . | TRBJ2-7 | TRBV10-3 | CAISESGSGSREQYF | TGTGCCATCAGTGAGTCGGGAAGCGGGAGCCGCGAGCAGTACTTC
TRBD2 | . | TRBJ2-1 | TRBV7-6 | CASSLVAVGAGGPNNEQFF | TGTGCCAGCAGCTTAGTGGCCGTGGGTGCGGGAGGGCCTAACAATGAGCAGTTCTTC
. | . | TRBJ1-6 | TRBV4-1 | CASSQRVENNSPLHF | TGCGCCAGCAGCCAGAGGGTTGAGAATAATTCACCCCTCCACTTT
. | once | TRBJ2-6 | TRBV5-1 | CASSLATGAGANVLTF | TGCGCCAGCAGCTTGGCCACGGGGGCTGGGGCCAACGTCCTGACTTTC
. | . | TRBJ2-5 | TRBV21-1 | CASSKWRKETQYF | TGTGCCAGCAGCAAGTGGAGGAAAGAGACCCAGTACTTC